The next 27 T cell receptor beta chains were all read from a single sample in a study of cytomegalovirus exposure and HLA in healthy donors listed by TCRdb under 2017. The receptor library was made with the immunoSEQ multiplex PCR assay. A mixture of 60 forward primers for TCR Vbeta segments and 13 reverse primers for TCR Jbeta segments was used in the multiplex PCR. The table comes from immuneACCESS by way of TCRdb, which keeps in-frame sequences with V and J called. Part of the clones is missing from these tables; in studies checked, under half for an unresolved V gene and the rest for unknown reasons. The sample profile shows 160,000 or so clones; more than 65% of them were found once. The ten largest clones capture approximately 4.4% of the sample. The sequenced material came from PBMCs. These receptors were collected from a young man in good health and CMV-seropositive.

The chain combines TRBV7-2 with TRBJ2-1; 16 nucleotides agree with TRBD2. The CDR3 length is 18 residues. J gave up 9 bases and V 5 bases, and 13 bases lay outside the gene matches. Germline V CDR1 and CDR2: SGHTA, FQGNSA. The CDR3 loop reads CASSPQSRGLAGGGEQFF. The CDR3 DNA reads as TGTGCCAGCAGCCCCCAGAGTAGGGGACTAGCGGGAGGGGGTGAGCAGTTCTTC.

This clone was observed a handful of times. This chain connects TRBV6-6 to TRBJ2-5; D may be TRBD1 (5 bases). The CDR3 runs 13 residues. Deletions cut 4 bases from V and 5 bases from J, with 11 bases between. CDR1 is MNHNY and CDR2 is SVGAGI in the germline V gene (reference sequence). DNA for the CDR3: TGTGCCAGCAGTTTCAGGGCTGGGGAGACCCAGTACTTC. It is translated as CASSFRAGETQYF.

The chain employs TRBV5-1 and TRBJ1-1; D perhaps matches TRBD1 (5 bases). Trimming pared 0 bases from V and 7 bases from J, leaving 10 bases between. This CDR3 has 13 residues. Per germline, CDR1 SGHRS and CDR2 YFSETQ. The CDR3 coding sequence is TGCGCCAGCAGCTTGGCCCTAGACAGTGAAGCTTTCTTT. As protein: CASSLALDSEAFF.

The CDR3 protein is CASSFTGTGENYGYTF. The CDR3 nucleotides are TGTGCCAGCAGTTTTACCGGGACAGGGGAGAACTATGGCTACACCTTC. This rearrangement joins TRBV6-5 to TRBJ1-2, with 10 bases identical to TRBD1. The V gene end was trimmed by 4 bases and the J gene end by 2 bases; junction bases not matched to a gene: 7. Germline loops: CDR1 MNHEY, CDR2 SVGAGI. The CDR3 length is 16 residues.

V usage is TRBV28 and J usage is TRBJ1-6, with 7 bases aligning to TRBD1. This CDR3 spans 12 amino acids. V trimming: 6 bases; J trimming: 14 bases; junction bases outside the gene matches: 7. Germline-derived CDR1 and CDR2 are MDHEN and SYDVKM. The CDR3 bases are TGTGCCAGCAGGCAGACAGGGTTTGCCCTCCACTTT. Its translation: CASRQTGFALHF.

The V and J genes are TRBV5-1 and TRBJ1-2; TRBD1 aligns across 11 bases. CDR1 is SGHRS and CDR2 is YFSETQ in the germline V gene. The trim removed 7 bases at V and 3 bases at J, leaving 5 bases unmatched. The CDR3 extends over 14 amino acids. This chain's CDR3 is CASGQGAGDYGYTF. The CDR3 DNA reads as TGCGCCAGCGGACAGGGGGCGGGCGACTATGGCTACACCTTC.

The chain uses TRBV6-5 and TRBJ2-5, with 9 bases matching TRBD1. This CDR3 has 12 amino acids. The V and J ends lost 7 bases and 14 bases, in that order; junction bases with no gene match: 11. CDR1 and CDR2 from the germline V gene are MNHEY and SVGAGI. CDR3 nucleotides: TGTGCCAGCACCCGGTCTGGGGACAGGGCCTACTTC. As protein: CASTRSGDRAYF.

The chain carries TRBV19 and TRBJ1-5; TRBD1 aligns across 9 bases. This CDR3 spans 17 amino acids. Germline V CDR1 and CDR2: LNHDA, SQIVND (reference sequence). J lost 9 bases, V lost 3 bases, and 15 bases had no gene match. As DNA, the CDR3 is TGTGCCAGTAGTATCGCGTGGGACAGGGCCTTCGATCGGCCCCAGCATTTT. This translates into CASSIAWDRAFDRPQHF.

This clone was seen only once. V is TRBV27 and J is TRBJ2-2; D is unclear. CDR3 size: 14 residues. From germline, CDR1 is MNHEY and CDR2 SMNVEV (reference sequence). V was cut by 3 bases and J by 1 base, with 6 bases left in between. CDR3 protein: CASSLARNTGELFF. The DNA of the CDR3 is TGTGCCAGCAGTTTGGCTAGGAACACCGGGGAGCTGTTTTTT.

The chain joins TRBV4-2 to TRBJ2-5; TRBD1 is a possible D gene (6 bases). V was cut by 3 bases and J by 1 base, with 18 bases left in between. CDR3 size: 17 residues. Germline V gene lookup returns CDR1 LGHNA and CDR2 YNFKEQ. CDR3 loop: CASSHPKRDISQETQYF. The CDR3 DNA sequence: TGTGCCAGCAGCCACCCAAAGAGGGACATATCCCAAGAGACCCAGTACTTC.

The chain links TRBV4-1 to TRBJ2-3; D is unclear. Germline CDR1 MGHRA, CDR2 YSYEKL. V was clipped by 0 bases and J by 1 base, with 14 bases between them. CDR3 length: 17 amino acids. Here the CDR3 DNA reads TGCGCCAGCAGCCAAGAGTCCCTAGAGATTGGCACAGATACGCAGTATTTT. Translation gives CASSQESLEIGTDTQYF.

The chain couples TRBV30 to TRBJ2-2; D may be TRBD1 (5 bases). Germline loops: CDR1 GTSNPN, CDR2 SVGIG (reference sequence). This CDR3 comprises 14 residues. V was clipped by 0 bases and J by 6 bases, with 11 bases between them. The CDR3 reads CAWSVVRDAGELFF. CDR3 coding DNA: TGTGCCTGGAGTGTGGTCAGGGATGCCGGGGAGCTGTTTTTT.

The rearrangement uses TRBV6-6 and TRBJ2-1; possibly TRBD2 for D (6 bases). This CDR3 is 16 amino acids long. Germline V gives CDR1 MNHNY, CDR2 SVGAGI (reference sequence). Trimming pared 2 bases from V and 0 bases from J, leaving 11 bases between. The CDR3 DNA sequence: TGTGCCAGCAGTTACGCCCTAGCGAACTCCTACAATGAGCAGTTCTTC. Amino acid sequence: CASSYALANSYNEQFF.

The gene calls are TRBV6-5 and TRBJ2-3; the match to TRBD1 covers 9 bases. V dropped 5 bases and J dropped 6; count of bases not matched to a gene: 6. Germline-derived CDR1 and CDR2 are MNHEY and SVGAGI. This CDR3 has 14 residues. Here the CDR3 DNA reads TGTGCCAGCAGTCGGGACAGGGTCAGGGATACGCAGTATTTT. It specifies CASSRDRVRDTQYF.

The chain uses TRBV11-2 and TRBJ1-2, with D possibly being TRBD1 (5 bases). This CDR3 has 15 residues. Trimming removed 0 bases at V and 5 bases at J, with 13 bases between. Germline assignment: CDR1 SGHAT and CDR2 FQNNGV. The CDR3 spells CASSLDSGTLYGYTF. CDR3 nucleotide sequence: TGTGCCAGCAGCTTAGATTCAGGGACTTTATATGGCTACACCTTC.

The chain joins TRBV6-8 to TRBJ1-5; D remains ambiguous. The CDR3 consists of 13 residues. Trimming stripped 1 base from V and 5 bases from J, with 6 bases between. Germline loops: CDR1 MNHGY, CDR2 SAAAGT. Here the CDR3 reads CASSYLRDQPQHF. As DNA, the CDR3 is TGTGCCAGCAGTTACTTGAGGGATCAGCCCCAGCATTTT.

The CDR3 reads CASSGGGLNRPGANVLTF. CDR3 coding DNA: TGTGCCAGCAGTGGGGGAGGGCTGAATAGACCTGGGGCCAACGTCCTGACTTTC. V usage is TRBV25-1 and J usage is TRBJ2-6; 7 bases fit TRBD2. The CDR3 totals 18 residues. CDR1 is MGHDK and CDR2 is SYGVNS in the germline V gene. V shed 4 bases and J 2 bases; nucleotides not matched to a gene: 11.

This rearrangement joins TRBV7-3 to TRBJ2-3; 9 bases fit TRBD2. The CDR3 contains 15 residues. Germline CDR1 SGHTA, CDR2 FQGTGA. After removal of 1 base from V and 6 bases from J, the junction contained 5 bases not matched to a gene. The CDR3 bases are TGTGCCAGCAGCTTAAAAGGCGGGGGGGCCGATACGCAGTATTTT. This translates into CASSLKGGGADTQYF.

This clone has only one observation. The J gene is TRBJ1-2, the V gene TRBV4-2, with 8 nucleotides matching TRBD1. V lost 3 bases, J lost 3 bases, and 6 bases stayed unmatched. CDR1 and CDR2 (germline): LGHNA, YNFKEQ. The CDR3 spans 15 residues. The CDR3 loop is CASSQGTGGDYGYTF. DNA for the CDR3: TGTGCCAGCAGCCAGGGGACAGGAGGGGACTATGGCTACACCTTC.

This clone was seen a few times. This chain joins TRBV6-1 and TRBJ2-7, with TRBD1 matching 7 bases. Trimming cost V 1 base and J 4 bases; bases outside gene matches: 7. Germline CDR1 MNHNS, CDR2 SASEGT. The CDR3 runs 15 residues. In DNA form, the CDR3 reads TGTGCCAGCAGTGAAGGGACAGGATTATTTTACGAGCAGTACGTC. Translated, it gives CASSEGTGLFYEQYV.

The chain combines TRBV6-1 with TRBJ2-1; D not certain. V gave up 0 bases and J gave up 4 bases, with 10 bases separating them. This CDR3 region has 15 residues. CDR1 is MNHNS and CDR2 is SASEGT in the germline V gene. The CDR3 nucleotides are TGTGCCAGCAGTGAAGCTTCGAACTCGTACAATGAGCAGTTCTTC. Its translation: CASSEASNSYNEQFF.

The J gene is TRBJ2-1, the V gene TRBV6-5; 9 nucleotides align to TRBD2. CDR3 length: 13 amino acids. Germline CDR1 reads MNHEY; CDR2 reads SVGAGI. Trimming at V came to 6 bases and at J to 6 bases, leaving 3 bases not matched to a gene. The CDR3, as DNA: TGTGCCAGCAGGGGTAGCGGGAGCAATGAGCAGTTCTTC. Protein product: CASRGSGSNEQFF.

This clone was seen just once. This chain connects TRBV10-3 to TRBJ2-5, with TRBD1 matching over 9 bases. The J segment lost 3 bases and the V segment lost 10 bases, leaving 6 bases of the junction unmatched. Germline CDR1 and CDR2: ENHRY and SYGVKD. The CDR3 spans 13 residues. DNA for the CDR3: TGTGCCACAGAGGGACAGGGAGAAGAGACCCAGTACTTC. Protein sequence: CATEGQGEETQYF.

The chain couples TRBV28 to TRBJ1-1; no clear D gene. CDR1 and CDR2 (germline): MDHEN, SYDVKM. The CDR3 contains 11 residues. V gave up 7 bases and J gave up 9 bases, with 12 bases separating them. The CDR3 DNA is TGTGCCAGCAAAAACACCCTGAAAGCTTTCTTT. It codes for CASKNTLKAFF.

This chain links TRBV27 with TRBJ2-7; D is ambiguous. Germline V CDR1 and CDR2: MNHEY, SMNVEV (reference sequence). V was trimmed by 4 bases and J by 4 bases, leaving 14 bases between them. The CDR3 length is 14 residues. The chain's CDR3 is CASSSGPNGYEQYV. CDR3 nucleotide sequence: TGTGCCAGCAGTTCAGGCCCGAACGGATACGAGCAGTACGTC.

The chain has TRBV18 and TRBJ2-2; D may be TRBD1 (5 bases). The CDR3 is 14 amino acids. V gave up 5 bases and J gave up 4 bases, with 11 bases separating them. Per the germline V gene, CDR1 is KGHSH and CDR2 is LQKENI. This CDR3 reads CASSGTGTTGELFF. In nucleotides, the CDR3 is TGTGCCAGCTCAGGCACAGGAACCACCGGGGAGCTGTTTTTT.

The chain carries TRBV19 and TRBJ1-2; a possible D gene is TRBD1 (5 bases). With 5 bases removed from V and 0 bases from J, the gap between germline ends came to 7 bases. The CDR3 extends over 13 amino acids. In germline, CDR1 is LNHDA, CDR2 SQIVND (reference sequence). In DNA, the CDR3 is TGTGCCAGTAGTGTGACAGCTAACTATGGCTACACCTTC. Its translation is CASSVTANYGYTF.